This T cell receptor beta chain originates from a study of T cells in Graves' hyperthyroidism and ophthalmopathy. What was amplified from RNA transcripts were TCR beta CDR3 regions. HTBI primers were employed in a first-round RT-PCR of the TCR CDR3. TCRdb recomputed calls from the multiplex PCR reads with MiXCR, one row per CDR3 protein. The sample contains 390,000 or so distinct CDR3 sequences, over 12% of which appear only once. Germline-derived CDR1 and CDR2 are MNHEY and SMNVEV (reference sequence). The CDR3 has 15 amino acids. The germline V and J ends were trimmed by 8 bases and 3 bases, with 19 bases remaining between them. This clonotype was observed many times.

This chain links TRBV27 with TRBJ1-1; D might be TRBD1 (5 bases). This clonotype was obtained from a man aged 18 to 30 with Graves' ophthalmopathy. The sequencing input was blood. The CDR3 sequence: CASVKFGGVDTEAFF. The CDR3 DNA follows: TGTGCCAGCGTGAAGTTTGGAGGGGTCGACACTGAAGCTTTCTTT.